This T cell receptor beta chain is from a study of blood T cell dynamics during melanoma immunotherapy. Some clones are missing from TCRdb's copy, which holds only in-frame ones; the method was immunoSEQ multiplex PCR. The table shows thousands of clones, with around 90% occurring only once. V lost 8 bases and J 6 bases, leaving 19 bases between the germline ends. This CDR3 contains 15 residues. Germline lookup yields CDR1 MGHRA and CDR2 YSYEKL. Time point denoted: week 3, after first cycle of checkpoint inhibitor. Disease control meant complete response, partial response or stable disease at 12 weeks.

The receptor was derived from a human donor with melanoma. Sequenced material: blood, taken from a patient treated with checkpoint blockade. The J gene is TRBJ2-2, the V gene TRBV4-1; D possibly matches TRBD1 or TRBD2 (5 bases each). CDR3 region: CASRGAVSIAGELFF. In nucleotides, the CDR3 is TGCGCCAGCCGGGGCGCGGTCTCCATTGCCGGGGAGCTGTTTTTT.